Given below is one T cell receptor beta chain in context. The sample comes from a study of blood T cells in healthy people across ages. The study drew donors from healthy Caucasian individuals in Russia aged about 6 to 95. CDR1 is SEHNR and CDR2 is FQNEAQ in the germline V gene (reference sequence). Losses at the gene ends were 4 bases for V and 11 bases for J; bases not matched to a gene: 6. CDR3 length: 13 residues. The second PCR ran about 6 to 12 cycles with a sample-barcoded 5' primer and J-beta primers. TCRdb reanalysed the 5' RACE reads using MiXCR and keeps one entry per CDR3 protein. This table has about 580,000 distinct CDR3 sequences, roughly 43% appearing once.

This TCR was sampled from a man aged 80 or over in good health. This sequence joins TRBV7-9 and TRBJ2-7; TRBD2 aligns across 12 bases. The sequenced material came from blood. CDR3 sequence (DNA): TGTGCCAGCAGCTCCGGACTAGCGGGGAAGGAGTACTTC. Translation: CASSSGLAGKEYF. Using reference TRBV7-9 and TRBJ2-7 for the parts outside the CDR3, the full variable domain is DTGVSQNPRHKITKRGQNVTFRCDPISEHNRLYWYRQTLGQGPEFLTYFQNEAQLEKSRLLSDRFSAERPKGSFSTLEIQRTEQGDSAMYLCASSSGLAGKEYFGPGTRLTVT.